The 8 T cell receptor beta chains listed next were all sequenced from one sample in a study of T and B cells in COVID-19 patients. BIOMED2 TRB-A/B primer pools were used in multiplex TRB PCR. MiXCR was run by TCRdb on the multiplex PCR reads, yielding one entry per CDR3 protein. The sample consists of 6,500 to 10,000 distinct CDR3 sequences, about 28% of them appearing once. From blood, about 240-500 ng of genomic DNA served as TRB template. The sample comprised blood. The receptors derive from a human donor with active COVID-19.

CDR3 in DNA: TGTGCCAGTCGGGACAGGGGTAATTCACCCCTCCACTTT. Amino acids: CASRDRGNSPLHF. This chain joins TRBV19 and TRBJ1-6, with 10 bases aligning to TRBD1. This CDR3 has 13 amino acids. From germline, CDR1 is LNHDA and CDR2 SQIVND (reference sequence). The V and J ends lost 8 bases and 6 bases, in that order; junction bases with no gene match: 1.

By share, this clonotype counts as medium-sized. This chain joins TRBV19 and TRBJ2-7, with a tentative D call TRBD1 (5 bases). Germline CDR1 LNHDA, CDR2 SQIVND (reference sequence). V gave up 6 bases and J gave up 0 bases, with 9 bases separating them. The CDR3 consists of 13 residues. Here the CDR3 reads CASSYRTSYEQYF. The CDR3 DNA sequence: TGTGCCAGTAGCTACAGGACCTCCTACGAGCAGTACTTC.

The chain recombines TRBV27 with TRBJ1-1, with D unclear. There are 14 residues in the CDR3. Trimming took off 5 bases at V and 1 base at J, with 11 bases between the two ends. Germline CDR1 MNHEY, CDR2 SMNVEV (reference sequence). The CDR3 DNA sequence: TGTGCCAGCAGTATAAGGACGGGGAACACTGAAGCTTTCTTT. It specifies CASSIRTGNTEAFF.

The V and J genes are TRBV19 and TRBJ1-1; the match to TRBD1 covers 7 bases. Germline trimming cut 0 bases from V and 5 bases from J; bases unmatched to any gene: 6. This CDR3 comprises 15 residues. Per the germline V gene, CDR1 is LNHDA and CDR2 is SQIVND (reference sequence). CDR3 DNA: TGTGCCAGTAGTATAGACAACAGGGGAACGACTGAAGCTTTCTTT. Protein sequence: CASSIDNRGTTEAFF.

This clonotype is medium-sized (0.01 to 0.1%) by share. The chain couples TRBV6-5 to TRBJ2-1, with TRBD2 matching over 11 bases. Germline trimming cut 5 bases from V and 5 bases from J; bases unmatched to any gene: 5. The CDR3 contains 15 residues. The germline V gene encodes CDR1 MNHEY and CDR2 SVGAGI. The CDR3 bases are TGTGCCAGCAGTCTAGCGGGAGGATACAACAATGAGCAGTTCTTC. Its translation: CASSLAGGYNNEQFF.

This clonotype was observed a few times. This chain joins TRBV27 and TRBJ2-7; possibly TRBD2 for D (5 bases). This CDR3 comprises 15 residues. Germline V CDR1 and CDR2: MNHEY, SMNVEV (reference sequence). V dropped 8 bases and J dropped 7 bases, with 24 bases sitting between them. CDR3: CASVRLGGPRGEQYF. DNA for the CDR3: TGTGCCAGCGTCCGCCTCGGCGGGCCTCGCGGAGAGCAGTACTTC.

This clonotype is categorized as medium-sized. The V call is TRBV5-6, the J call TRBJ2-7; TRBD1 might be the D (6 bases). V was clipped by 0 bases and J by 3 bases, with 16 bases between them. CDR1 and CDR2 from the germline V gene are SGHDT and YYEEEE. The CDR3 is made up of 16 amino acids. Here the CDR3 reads CASSLVTGGLFYEQYF. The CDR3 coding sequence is TGTGCCAGCAGCTTGGTGACAGGCGGGCTATTCTACGAGCAGTACTTC.

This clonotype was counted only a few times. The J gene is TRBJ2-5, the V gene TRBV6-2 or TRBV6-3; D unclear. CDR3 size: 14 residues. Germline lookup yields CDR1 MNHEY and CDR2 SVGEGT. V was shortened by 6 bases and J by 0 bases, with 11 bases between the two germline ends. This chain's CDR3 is CASRLRMDQETQYF. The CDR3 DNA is TGTGCCAGCAGATTAAGAATGGACCAAGAGACCCAGTACTTC.